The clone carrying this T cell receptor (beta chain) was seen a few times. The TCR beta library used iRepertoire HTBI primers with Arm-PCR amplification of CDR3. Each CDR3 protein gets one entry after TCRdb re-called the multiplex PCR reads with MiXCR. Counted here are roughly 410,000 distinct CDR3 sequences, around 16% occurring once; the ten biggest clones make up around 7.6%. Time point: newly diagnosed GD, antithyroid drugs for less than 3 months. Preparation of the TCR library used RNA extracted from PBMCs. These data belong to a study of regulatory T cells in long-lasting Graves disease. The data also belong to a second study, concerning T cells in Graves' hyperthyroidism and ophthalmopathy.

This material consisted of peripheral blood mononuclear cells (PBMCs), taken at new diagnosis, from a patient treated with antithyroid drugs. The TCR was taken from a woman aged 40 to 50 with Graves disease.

CDR3 loop: CASLSGLGISYEQYF. In DNA form, the CDR3 reads TGTGCCAGCCTTTCCGGACTAGGGATCTCCTACGAGCAGTACTTC. This chain connects TRBV11-2 to TRBJ2-7, with 7 bases matching TRBD2. From germline, CDR1 is SGHAT and CDR2 FQNNGV. Trimming at V came to 8 bases and at J to 0 bases, leaving 10 bases not matched to a gene. The CDR3 totals 15 residues.